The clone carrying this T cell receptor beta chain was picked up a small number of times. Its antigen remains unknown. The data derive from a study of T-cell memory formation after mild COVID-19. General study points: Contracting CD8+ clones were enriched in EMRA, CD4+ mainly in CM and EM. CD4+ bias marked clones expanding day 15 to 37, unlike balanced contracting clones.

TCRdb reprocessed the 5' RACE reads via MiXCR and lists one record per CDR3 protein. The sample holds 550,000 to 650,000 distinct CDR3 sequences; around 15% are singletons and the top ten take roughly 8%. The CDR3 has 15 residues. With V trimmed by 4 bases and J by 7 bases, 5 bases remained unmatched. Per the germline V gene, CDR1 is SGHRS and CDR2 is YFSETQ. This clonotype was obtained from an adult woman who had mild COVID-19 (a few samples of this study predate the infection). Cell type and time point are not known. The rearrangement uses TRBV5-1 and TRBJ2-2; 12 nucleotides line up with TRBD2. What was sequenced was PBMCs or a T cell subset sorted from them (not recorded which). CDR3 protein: CASSLTSGSGGELFF. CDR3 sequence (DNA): TGCGCCAGCAGCCTGACTAGCGGGAGTGGCGGGGAGCTGTTTTTT.